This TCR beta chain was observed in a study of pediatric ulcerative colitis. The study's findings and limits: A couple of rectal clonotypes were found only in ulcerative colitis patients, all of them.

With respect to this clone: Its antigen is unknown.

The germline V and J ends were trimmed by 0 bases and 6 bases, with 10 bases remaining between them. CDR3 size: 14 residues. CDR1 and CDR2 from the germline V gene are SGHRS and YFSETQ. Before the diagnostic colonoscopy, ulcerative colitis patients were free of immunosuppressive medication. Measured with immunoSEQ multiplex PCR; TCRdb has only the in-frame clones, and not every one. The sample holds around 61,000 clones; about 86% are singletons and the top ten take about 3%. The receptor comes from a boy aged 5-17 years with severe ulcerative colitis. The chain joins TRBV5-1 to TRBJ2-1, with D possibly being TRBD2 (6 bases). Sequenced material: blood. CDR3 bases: TGCGCCAGCAGCTTGGTTCCGGGAGCCAATGAGCAGTTCTTC. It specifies CASSLVPGANEQFF. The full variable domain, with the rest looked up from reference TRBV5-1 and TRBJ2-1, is KAGVTQTPRYLIKTRGQQVTLSCSPISGHRSVSWYQQTPGQGLQFLFEYFSETQRNKGNFPGRFSGRQFSNSRSEMNVSTLELGDSALYLCASSLVPGANEQFFGPGTRLTVL.